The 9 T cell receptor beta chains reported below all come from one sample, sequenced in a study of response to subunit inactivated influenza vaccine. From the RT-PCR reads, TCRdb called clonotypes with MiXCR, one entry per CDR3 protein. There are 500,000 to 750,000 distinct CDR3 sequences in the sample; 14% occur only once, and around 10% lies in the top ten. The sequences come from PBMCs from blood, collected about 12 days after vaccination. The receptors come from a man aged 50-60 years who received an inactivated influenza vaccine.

The chain's CDR3 is CASSLLGQATEAFF. The CDR3 DNA sequence: TGTGCCAGCAGCTTATTAGGCCAGGCCACTGAAGCTTTCTTT. The J gene is TRBJ1-1, the V gene TRBV7-2; D not certain. Germline CDR1 and CDR2: SGHTA and FQGNSA. This CDR3 contains 14 residues. Trimming took 2 bases from V and 4 from J, leaving 11 bases between them. Drawing the rest from reference TRBV7-2 and TRBJ1-1, the complete variable domain is GAGVSQSPSNKVTEKGKDVELRCDPISGHTALYWYRQSLGQGLEFLIYFQGNSAPDKSGLPSDRFSAERTGGSVSTLTIQRTQQEDSAVYLCASSLLGQATEAFFGQGTRLTVV.

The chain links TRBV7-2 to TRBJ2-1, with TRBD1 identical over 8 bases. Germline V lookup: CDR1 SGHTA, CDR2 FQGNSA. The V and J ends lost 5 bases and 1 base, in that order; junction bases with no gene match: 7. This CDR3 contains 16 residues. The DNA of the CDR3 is TGTGCCAGCAGCCGCCAGGGGGCAAGGTCCTACAATGAGCAGTTCTTC. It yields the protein CASSRQGARSYNEQFF. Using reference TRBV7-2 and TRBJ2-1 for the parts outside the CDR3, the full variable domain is GAGVSQSPSNKVTEKGKDVELRCDPISGHTALYWYRQSLGQGLEFLIYFQGNSAPDKSGLPSDRFSAERTGGSVSTLTIQRTQQEDSAVYLCASSRQGARSYNEQFFGPGTRLTVL.

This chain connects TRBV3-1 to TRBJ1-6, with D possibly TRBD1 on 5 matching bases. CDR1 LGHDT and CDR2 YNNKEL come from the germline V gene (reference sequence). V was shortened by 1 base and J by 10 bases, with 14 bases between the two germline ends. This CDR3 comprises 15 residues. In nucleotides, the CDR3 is TGTGCCAGCAGCCAAGTGAGGCAGGGTGGCTCACCCCTCCACTTT. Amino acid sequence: CASSQVRQGGSPLHF. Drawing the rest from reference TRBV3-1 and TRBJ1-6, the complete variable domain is DTAVSQTPKYLVTQMGNDKSIKCEQNLGHDTMYWYKQDSKKFLKIMFSYNNKELIINETVPNRFSPKSPDKAHLNLHINSLELGDSAVYFCASSQVRQGGSPLHFGNGTRLTVT.

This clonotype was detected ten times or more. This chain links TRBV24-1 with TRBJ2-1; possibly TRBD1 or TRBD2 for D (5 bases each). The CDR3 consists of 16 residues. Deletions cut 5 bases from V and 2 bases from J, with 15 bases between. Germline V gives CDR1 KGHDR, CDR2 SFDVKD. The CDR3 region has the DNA TGTGCCACCAGTGCGGCGTCCGGGGCGACCTACAATGAGCAGTTCTTC. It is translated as CATSAASGATYNEQFF.

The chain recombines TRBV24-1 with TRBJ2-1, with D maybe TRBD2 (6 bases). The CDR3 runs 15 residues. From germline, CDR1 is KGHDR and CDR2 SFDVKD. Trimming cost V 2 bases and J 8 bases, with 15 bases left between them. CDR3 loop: CATSDWLARGDEQFF. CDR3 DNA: TGTGCCACCAGTGATTGGTTAGCGCGGGGCGATGAGCAGTTCTTC.

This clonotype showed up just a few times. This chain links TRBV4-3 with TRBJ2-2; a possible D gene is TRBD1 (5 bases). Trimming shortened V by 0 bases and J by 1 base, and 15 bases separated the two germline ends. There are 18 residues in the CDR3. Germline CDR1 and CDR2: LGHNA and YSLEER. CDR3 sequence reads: CASSQEGTGERNTGELFF. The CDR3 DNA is TGCGCCAGCAGCCAAGAAGGAACAGGAGAAAGGAACACCGGGGAGCTGTTTTTT.

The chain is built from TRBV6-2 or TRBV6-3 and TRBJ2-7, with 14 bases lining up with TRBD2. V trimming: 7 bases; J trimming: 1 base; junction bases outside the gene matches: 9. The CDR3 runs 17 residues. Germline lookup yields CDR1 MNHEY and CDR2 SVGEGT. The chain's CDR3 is CASTPATSGRVSYEQYF. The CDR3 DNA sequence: TGTGCCAGCACCCCCGCGACTAGCGGGAGGGTTTCCTACGAGCAGTACTTC.

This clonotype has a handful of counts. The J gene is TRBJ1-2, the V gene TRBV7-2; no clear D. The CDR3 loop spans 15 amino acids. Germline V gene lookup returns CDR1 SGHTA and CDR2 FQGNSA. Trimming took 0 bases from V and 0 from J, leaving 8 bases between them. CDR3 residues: CASSLAGLPNYGYTF. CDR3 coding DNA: TGTGCCAGCAGCTTAGCTGGGTTACCTAACTATGGCTACACCTTC.

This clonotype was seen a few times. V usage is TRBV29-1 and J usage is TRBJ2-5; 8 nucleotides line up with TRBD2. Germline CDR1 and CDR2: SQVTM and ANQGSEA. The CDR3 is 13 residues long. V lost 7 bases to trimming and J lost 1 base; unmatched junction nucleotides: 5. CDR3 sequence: CSAREGFQETQYF. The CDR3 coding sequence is TGCAGCGCCCGGGAGGGGTTCCAAGAGACCCAGTACTTC. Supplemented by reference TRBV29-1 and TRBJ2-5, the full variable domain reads SAVISQKPSRDICQRGTSLTIQCQVDSQVTMMFWYRQQPGQSLTLIATANQGSEATYESGFVIDKFPISRPNLTFSTLTVSNMSPEDSSIYLCSAREGFQETQYFGPGTRLLVL.